The 22 T cell receptor beta chains listed next were all sequenced from one sample in a study of T cell responses to AZD1222 COVID-19 vaccine. TCRdb's table, derived via immunoSEQ multiplex PCR, lists solely in-frame clones and lacks some. This sample carries roughly 130,000 clones, roughly nine tenths of them seen once, and the ten largest clones take around 3.1%. The starting material was peripheral blood, obtained on day 0 of AZD1222 vaccination. The origin of the receptors is an adult in good health.

This rearrangement joins TRBV12-5 to TRBJ1-2; perhaps TRBD1 as D (6 bases). The V end lost 0 bases, the J end lost 4 bases, and 18 bases lay between the germline ends. CDR1 is LGHNT, CDR2 FRNRAP, per germline. The CDR3 consists of 17 residues. CDR3 coding DNA: TGTGCTAGTGGTTTGGTAACCGGACAGCGGGTCAGCTATGGCTACACCTTC. Translated, it gives CASGLVTGQRVSYGYTF.

This chain uses TRBV6-5 with TRBJ1-2; unclear D gene. Germline V CDR1 and CDR2: MNHEY, SVGAGI. The CDR3 spans 12 residues. Trimming took 5 bases from V and 8 from J, leaving 12 bases between them. In DNA, the CDR3 is TGTGCCAGCAGTCCGGATGCGTGGGGCTACACCTTC. Amino acid sequence: CASSPDAWGYTF.

The CDR3 nucleotides read TGTGCCAGCAGCTTGCGCCCAACTAATGAAAAACTGTTTTTT. This translates into CASSLRPTNEKLFF. This chain joins TRBV5-5 and TRBJ1-4; D remains unclear. The germline V gene encodes CDR1 SGHKS and CDR2 YYEKEE (reference sequence). V lost 1 base, J lost 0 bases, and 4 bases lay in between. The CDR3 has 14 amino acids.

The V and J genes are TRBV7-3 and TRBJ2-6, with D uncertain. The germline V gene has CDR1 SGHTA and CDR2 FQGTGA. V was trimmed by 3 bases and J by 2 bases, leaving 8 bases between them. This CDR3 has 15 residues. CDR3: CASSFLSTGANVLTF. The CDR3 DNA sequence: TGTGCCAGCAGCTTCCTCAGCACTGGGGCCAACGTCCTGACTTTC.

The sample holds one count of this clone. This chain links TRBV6-5 with TRBJ2-7; D ambiguous. V was cut by 0 bases and J by 0 bases, with 12 bases left in between. There are 16 residues in the CDR3. Germline loops: CDR1 MNHEY, CDR2 SVGAGI. The CDR3 protein is CASSYSIPQSSYEQYF. CDR3 bases: TGTGCCAGCAGTTACTCGATCCCGCAGAGCTCCTACGAGCAGTACTTC.

In this sample, this clone turned up once. This chain uses TRBV9 with TRBJ1-3, with 7 bases matching TRBD1. CDR3 length equals 15 residues. V lost 3 bases and J lost 0; bases outside the gene matches: 3. Germline-derived CDR1 and CDR2 are SGDLS and YYNGEE. This CDR3 reads CASSGRQGSGNTIYF. Written as DNA, the CDR3 is TGTGCCAGCAGCGGAAGACAGGGCTCTGGAAACACCATATATTTT. Variable domain in full (rest from reference TRBV9 and TRBJ1-3): DSGVTQTPKHLITATGQRVTLRCSPRSGDLSVYWYQQSLDQGLQFLIQYYNGEERAKGNILERFSAQQFPDLHSELNLSSLELGDSALYFCASSGRQGSGNTIYFGEGSWLTVV.

J is TRBJ2-3 and V is TRBV15; 10 bases are shared with TRBD1. Germline V gene data show CDR1 as LNHNV and CDR2 as YYDKDF (reference sequence). The CDR3 sequence is 15 residues long. Losses at the gene ends were 5 bases for V and 3 bases for J; bases not matched to a gene: 5. The CDR3 DNA is TGTGCCACCAGCGCCGGACAGGGGGGGACAGATACGCAGTATTTT. Translating it yields CATSAGQGGTDTQYF.

The chain recombines TRBV11-2 with TRBJ1-2, with D possibly being TRBD1 (5 bases). The CDR3 loop spans 15 amino acids. V was clipped by 6 bases and J by 1 base, with 15 bases between them. Germline V CDR1 and CDR2: SGHAT, FQNNGV. The CDR3 loop reads CASRFLGRGNYGYTF. CDR3 coding DNA: TGTGCCAGCAGGTTCCTGGGGCGGGGTAACTATGGCTACACCTTC.

The sample holds one count of this clone. J is TRBJ2-7 and V is TRBV12-3 or TRBV12-4; 7 bases line up with TRBD1. The V gene end was trimmed by 5 bases and the J gene end by 6 bases; junction bases not matched to a gene: 7. This CDR3 is built from 13 residues. CDR3 region: CASSLRTGGEQYF. The CDR3 DNA sequence: TGTGCCAGCAGTCTTCGGACAGGAGGCGAGCAGTACTTC.

The CDR3 region has the DNA TGTGCCAGCACCCGAGGGGGGAGGGGACCGACGTTAAAGGGCTACACCTTC. Protein sequence: CASTRGGRGPTLKGYTF. The gene calls are TRBV28 and TRBJ1-2; tentative D call: TRBD1 (6 bases). Per the germline V gene, CDR1 is MDHEN and CDR2 is SYDVKM. The CDR3 extends over 17 amino acids. The germline V and J ends were trimmed by 7 bases and 8 bases, with 29 bases remaining between them.

In this sample, this clone turned up once. This chain links TRBV2 with TRBJ2-7; possible D gene TRBD2, 7 bases. Germline-derived CDR1 and CDR2 are SNHLY and FYNNEI. The CDR3 spans 14 residues. Trimming cost V 7 bases and J 1 base, with 14 bases left between them. This CDR3 reads CASIEGGISYEQYF. The CDR3 coding sequence is TGTGCCAGCATCGAGGGGGGGATATCCTACGAGCAGTACTTC.

The V gene is TRBV6-2 or TRBV6-3, the J gene TRBJ2-3; 9 nucleotides agree with TRBD2. The V gene end was trimmed by 5 bases and the J gene end by 0 bases; junction bases not matched to a gene: 6. The CDR3 is 16 amino acids. Per germline, CDR1 MNHEY and CDR2 SVGEGT. This CDR3 reads CASSPQRGVSTDTQYF. CDR3 DNA: TGTGCCAGCAGTCCCCAGCGGGGGGTGAGCACAGATACGCAGTATTTT.

This clone appeared a single time. The chain recombines TRBV6-5 with TRBJ1-5; possible D gene TRBD1, 5 bases. Germline CDR1 is MNHEY and CDR2 is SVGAGI. Trimming pared 6 bases from V and 6 bases from J, leaving 15 bases between. This CDR3 contains 14 residues. CDR3 region: CASSHGGVFQPQHF. CDR3 sequence (DNA): TGTGCCAGCAGCCACGGAGGGGTTTTTCAGCCCCAGCATTTT.

The CDR3 loop is CASSPRSNTEAFF. CDR3 DNA: TGTGCCAGCTCACCACGTTCGAACACTGAAGCTTTCTTT. The chain carries TRBV18 and TRBJ1-1; D is uncertain. From germline, CDR1 is KGHSH and CDR2 LQKENI. The CDR3 runs to 13 residues. Trimming took 1 base from V and 1 from J, leaving 4 bases between them.

The genes are TRBV7-2 and TRBJ2-1; 12 positions agree with TRBD2. V lost 7 bases and J lost 9; bases outside the gene matches: 13. The CDR3 runs to 16 residues. Germline V gene lookup returns CDR1 SGHTA and CDR2 FQGNSA. This CDR3 is CASTTLGTSGFGEQFF. The CDR3 DNA reads TGTGCCAGCACTACCCTCGGGACTAGCGGGTTCGGTGAGCAGTTCTTC.

In this sample, this clone turned up once. The chain combines TRBV7-3 with TRBJ1-1, with D maybe TRBD1 (5 bases). The CDR3 length is 13 residues. Per the germline V gene, CDR1 is SGHTA and CDR2 is FQGTGA. Trimming cost V 3 bases and J 6 bases, with 11 bases left between them. Here the CDR3 reads CASSFFQGAEAFF. For the CDR3, the DNA is TGTGCCAGCAGCTTCTTCCAGGGCGCTGAAGCTTTCTTT.

V usage is TRBV4-3 and J usage is TRBJ2-7, with D perhaps matching TRBD1 or TRBD2 (5 bases each). The ends were cut back, 4 bases at V and 3 bases at J, with 13 bases in the middle. Germline V lookup: CDR1 LGHNA, CDR2 YSLEER. This CDR3 contains 14 residues. The CDR3 nucleotides read TGCGCCAGCAGCCCCCGGGACGGAGACTACGAGCAGTACTTC. It is translated as CASSPRDGDYEQYF.

The chain joins TRBV27 to TRBJ2-1, with 7 bases that match TRBD2. CDR3 size: 14 residues. V dropped 3 bases and J dropped 2; count of bases not matched to a gene: 1. Germline lookup yields CDR1 MNHEY and CDR2 SMNVEV (reference sequence). Here the CDR3 reads CASSFSGAYNEQFF. CDR3 bases: TGTGCCAGCAGTTTCAGCGGGGCCTACAATGAGCAGTTCTTC.

V is TRBV5-1 and J is TRBJ2-2; weak D call: TRBD1 (6 bases). V lost 0 bases and J 0 bases, leaving 9 bases between the germline ends. Germline CDR1 and CDR2: SGHRS and YFSETQ. The CDR3 runs to 16 residues. The CDR3 DNA follows: TGCGCCAGCAGCTTGGAGACAGGTGCGAACACCGGGGAGCTGTTTTTT. Translating it yields CASSLETGANTGELFF.

The chain joins TRBV11-3 to TRBJ1-5; D not certain. The CDR3 runs to 17 residues. Trimming stripped 1 base from V and 0 bases from J, with 13 bases between. CDR1 and CDR2 (germline): SGHNT, YENEEA. CDR3 residues: CASSLVGNCYSNQPQHF. Here the CDR3 DNA reads TGTGCCAGCAGCTTAGTTGGGAACTGTTATAGCAATCAGCCCCAGCATTTT.

The CDR3 loop is CASSSGGNQPQHF. The CDR3 DNA is TGTGCCAGCAGCTCAGGGGGCAATCAGCCCCAGCATTTT. The chain employs TRBV28 and TRBJ1-5, with a weak D call TRBD1 (6 bases). CDR1 is MDHEN, CDR2 SYDVKM, per germline. The CDR3 consists of 13 residues. V lost 6 bases and J lost 2, with 8 bases in between.

This rearrangement joins TRBV19 to TRBJ2-1; 10 bases match TRBD1. This CDR3 spans 18 amino acids. J lost 2 bases, V lost 2 bases, and 9 bases had no gene match. The germline CDR1 and CDR2 sequences are LNHDA and SQIVND (reference sequence). CDR3 residues: CASSIRGQGPHPYNEQFF. CDR3 nucleotide sequence: TGTGCCAGTAGTATAAGGGGACAGGGGCCCCACCCCTACAATGAGCAGTTCTTC.